This T cell receptor (beta chain) is drawn from a study of T cell responses to AZD1222 COVID-19 vaccine. Study findings and constraints: Unmutated variant regions reportedly attract nearly half of all spike-specific TCRs. Donors were chiefly white British, with a greater number of females, and clonal diversity was perhaps underestimated. Spike-specific TCR breadth rose after two AZD1222 doses, and depth rose as well. The study identified only five or six AZD1222 recipients as seropositive at baseline.

Sequenced by immunoSEQ multiplex PCR; TCRdb stores in-frame clones only, minus some. This sample yields approximately 110,000 clones, of which around 89% are seen a single time; more than 3.5% belongs to the top ten. Germline CDR1 MDHEN, CDR2 SYDVKM. This CDR3 is built from 16 residues. The J segment lost 1 base and the V segment lost 7 bases, leaving 8 bases of the junction unmatched. As to this clone: Antigen specificity is unknown.

Source: peripheral blood, taken on day 0 of AZD1222 vaccination. This clonotype was obtained from an adult in good health. The chain is built from TRBV28 and TRBJ2-1, with 9 bases matching TRBD2. CDR3 nucleotide sequence: TGTGCCAGCACTCCCAGGCGGGAGGGTTCCTACAATGAGCAGTTCTTC. Its protein is CASTPRREGSYNEQFF.